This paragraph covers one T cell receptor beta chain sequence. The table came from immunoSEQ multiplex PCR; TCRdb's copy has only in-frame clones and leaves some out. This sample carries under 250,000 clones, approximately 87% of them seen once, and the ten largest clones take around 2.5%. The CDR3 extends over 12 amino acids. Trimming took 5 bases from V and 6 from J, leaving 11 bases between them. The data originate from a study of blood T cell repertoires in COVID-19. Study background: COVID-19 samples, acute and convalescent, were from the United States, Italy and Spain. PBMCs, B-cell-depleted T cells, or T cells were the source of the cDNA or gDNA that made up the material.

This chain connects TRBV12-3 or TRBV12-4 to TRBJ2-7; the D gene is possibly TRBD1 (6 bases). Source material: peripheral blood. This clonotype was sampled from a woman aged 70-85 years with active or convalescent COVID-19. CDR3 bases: TGTGCCAGCAGTAACAGGGATGGCGAGCAGTACTTC. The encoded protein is CASSNRDGEQYF.